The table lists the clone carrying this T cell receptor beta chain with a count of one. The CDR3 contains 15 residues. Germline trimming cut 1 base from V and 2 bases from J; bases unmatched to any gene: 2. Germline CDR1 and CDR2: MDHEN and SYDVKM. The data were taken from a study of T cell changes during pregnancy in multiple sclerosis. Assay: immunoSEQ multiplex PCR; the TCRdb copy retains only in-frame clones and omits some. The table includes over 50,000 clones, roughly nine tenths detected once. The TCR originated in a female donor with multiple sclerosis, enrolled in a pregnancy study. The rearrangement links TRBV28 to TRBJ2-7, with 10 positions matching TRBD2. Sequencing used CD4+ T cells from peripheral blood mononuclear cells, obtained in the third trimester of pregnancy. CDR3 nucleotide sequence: TGTGCCAGCAGTTTATATACTAGCGGGGCCTACGAGCAGTACTTC. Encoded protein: CASSLYTSGAYEQYF.